This TCR beta chain was captured in a study of immune cell composition in non-small cell lung cancer. Study-wide results and caveats: Squamous carcinomas (approximately 75%) more often had tumour-associated clones >0.5% than adenocarcinomas (around 33%). Squamous lung tumours showed higher top 10 clone scores and clonality than adenocarcinomas. It was not proven that tumour-reactive clones equal dominant tumour-associated clones.

The V and J ends lost 7 bases and 0 bases respectively, with 12 bases between them. The CDR3 length is 15 residues. Germline values: CDR1 SGHAT, CDR2 FQNNGV. A note on this clone: Antigen specificity is unknown.

Using immunoSEQ multiplex PCR, the repertoire was profiled, and TCRdb retains in-frame clones only, with some absent. The sample contains over 4,500 clones, 71% of which appear only once. The sequenced sample consisted of lung tumor tissue. The sequence came from a human donor with non-small cell lung cancer. The gene calls are TRBV11-2 and TRBJ1-4; D remains ambiguous. Here the CDR3 DNA reads TGTGCCAGCACCTACAGACCAGCAACTAATGAAAAACTGTTTTTT. Its protein is CASTYRPATNEKLFF. The whole variable domain, filled in from reference TRBV11-2 and TRBJ1-4, reads EAGVAQSPRYKIIEKRQSVAFWCNPISGHATLYWYQQILGQGPKLLIQFQNNGVVDDSQLPKDRFSAERLKGVDSTLKIQPAKLEDSAVYLCASTYRPATNEKLFFGSGTQLSVL.